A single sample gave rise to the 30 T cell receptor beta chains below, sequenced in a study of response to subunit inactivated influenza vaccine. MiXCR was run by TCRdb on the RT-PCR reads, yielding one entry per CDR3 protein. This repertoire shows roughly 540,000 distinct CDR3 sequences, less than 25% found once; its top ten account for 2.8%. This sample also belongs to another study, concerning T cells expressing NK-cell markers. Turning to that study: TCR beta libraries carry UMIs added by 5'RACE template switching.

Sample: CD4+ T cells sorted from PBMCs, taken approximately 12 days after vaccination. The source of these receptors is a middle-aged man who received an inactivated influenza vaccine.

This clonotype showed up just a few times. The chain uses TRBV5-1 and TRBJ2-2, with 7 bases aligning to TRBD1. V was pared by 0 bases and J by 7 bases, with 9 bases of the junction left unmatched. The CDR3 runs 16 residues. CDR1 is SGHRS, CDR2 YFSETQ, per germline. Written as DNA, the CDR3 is TGCGCCAGCAGCTTGGAGACAGGGAAGGGGATCGGGGAGCTGTTTTTT. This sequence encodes CASSLETGKGIGELFF.

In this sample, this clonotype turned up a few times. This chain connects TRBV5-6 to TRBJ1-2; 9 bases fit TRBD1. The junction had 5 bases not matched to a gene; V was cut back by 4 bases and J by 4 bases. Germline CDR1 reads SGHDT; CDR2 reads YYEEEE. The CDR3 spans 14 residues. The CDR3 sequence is CASSPGQGFYGYTF. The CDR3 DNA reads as TGTGCCAGCAGCCCGGGACAGGGATTCTATGGCTACACCTTC.

CDR3 sequence (DNA): TGCAGTGCTAGCCCCCCCCTTGGCGTCTTCTCGGGGGAGACCCAGTACTTC. It translates to CSASPPLGVFSGETQYF. V is TRBV20-1 and J is TRBJ2-5; D might be TRBD2 (5 bases). The germline gives CDR1 DFQATT, CDR2 SNEGSKA (reference sequence). Trimming removed 3 bases at V and 5 bases at J, with 25 bases between. This CDR3 comprises 17 residues.

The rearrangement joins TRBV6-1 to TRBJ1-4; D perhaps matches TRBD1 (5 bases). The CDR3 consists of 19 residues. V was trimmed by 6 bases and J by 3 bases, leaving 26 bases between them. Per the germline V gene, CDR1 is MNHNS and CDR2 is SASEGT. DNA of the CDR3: TGTGCCAGCAGCCACAGTGGGGGAGCAAATATCGGGCCTAATGAAAAACTGTTTTTT. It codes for CASSHSGGANIGPNEKLFF.

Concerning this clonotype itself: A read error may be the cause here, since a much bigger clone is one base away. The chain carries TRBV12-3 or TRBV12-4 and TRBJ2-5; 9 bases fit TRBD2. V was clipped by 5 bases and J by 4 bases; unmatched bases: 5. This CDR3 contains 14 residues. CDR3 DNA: TGTGCCAGCAGTAGCGGGGGGATCCTAGAGACCCAGTACTTC. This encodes CASSSGGILETQYF.

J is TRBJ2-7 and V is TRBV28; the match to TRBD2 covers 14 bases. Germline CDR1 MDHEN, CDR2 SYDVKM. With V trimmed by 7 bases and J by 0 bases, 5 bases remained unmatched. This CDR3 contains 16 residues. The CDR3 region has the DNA TGTGCCAGCATTTACGGGACTAGCGGGAGCTCCTACGAGCAGTACTTC. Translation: CASIYGTSGSSYEQYF.

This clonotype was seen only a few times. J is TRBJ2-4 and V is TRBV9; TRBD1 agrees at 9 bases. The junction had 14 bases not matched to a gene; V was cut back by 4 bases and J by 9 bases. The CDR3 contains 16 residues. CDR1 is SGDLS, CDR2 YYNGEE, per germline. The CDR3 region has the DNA TGTGCCAGCAGCCCATCCCCGGGACAGGGCGGCGTCATTCAGTACTTC. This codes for CASSPSPGQGGVIQYF.

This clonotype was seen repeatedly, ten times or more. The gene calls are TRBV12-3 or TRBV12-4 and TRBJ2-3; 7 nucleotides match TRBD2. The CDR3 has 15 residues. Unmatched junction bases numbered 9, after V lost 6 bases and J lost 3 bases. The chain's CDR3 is CASSPLGGRTDTQYF. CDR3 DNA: TGTGCCAGCAGCCCCTTGGGGGGGAGGACAGATACGCAGTATTTT.

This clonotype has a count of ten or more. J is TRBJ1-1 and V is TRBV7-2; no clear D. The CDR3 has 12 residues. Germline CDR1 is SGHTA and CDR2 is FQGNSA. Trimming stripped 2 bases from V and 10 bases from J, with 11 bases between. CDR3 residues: CASSLNVEGAFF. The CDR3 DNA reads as TGTGCCAGCAGCTTAAACGTAGAAGGAGCTTTCTTT.

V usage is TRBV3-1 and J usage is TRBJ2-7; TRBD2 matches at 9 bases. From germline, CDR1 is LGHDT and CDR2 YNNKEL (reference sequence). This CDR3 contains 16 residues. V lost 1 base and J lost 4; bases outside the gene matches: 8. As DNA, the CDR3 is TGTGCCAGCAGCCAAGGTGGAGCGGGAGGAGGGTACGAGCAGTACTTC. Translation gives CASSQGGAGGGYEQYF.

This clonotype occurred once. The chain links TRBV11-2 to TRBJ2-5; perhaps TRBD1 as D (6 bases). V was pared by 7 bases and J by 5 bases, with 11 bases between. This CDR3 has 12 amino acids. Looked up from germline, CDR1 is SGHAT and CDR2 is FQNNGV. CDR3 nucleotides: TGTGCCAGCATGGGGGCATCTGAGACCCAGTACTTC. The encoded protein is CASMGASETQYF.

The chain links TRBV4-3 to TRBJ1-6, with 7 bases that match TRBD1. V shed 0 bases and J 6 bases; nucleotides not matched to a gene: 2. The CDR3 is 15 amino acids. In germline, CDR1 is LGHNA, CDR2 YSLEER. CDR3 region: CASSQDRDSNSPLHF. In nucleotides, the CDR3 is TGCGCCAGCAGCCAAGATAGGGACAGTAATTCACCCCTCCACTTT.

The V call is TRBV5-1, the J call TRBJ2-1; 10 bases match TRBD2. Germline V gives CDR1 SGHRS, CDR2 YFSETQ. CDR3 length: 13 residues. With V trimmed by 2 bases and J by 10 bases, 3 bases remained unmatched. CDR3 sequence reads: CASSLKLAGEQFF. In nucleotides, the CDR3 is TGCGCCAGCAGCTTAAAACTAGCGGGAGAGCAGTTCTTC.

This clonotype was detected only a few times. Here the CDR3 reads CASRTEGAVSSEAFF. The CDR3 region has the DNA TGTGCCAGCAGGACGGAGGGGGCGGTAAGTTCTGAAGCTTTCTTT. The chain uses TRBV2 and TRBJ1-1; the match to TRBD1 covers 7 bases. From germline, CDR1 is SNHLY and CDR2 FYNNEI. CDR3 size: 15 residues. Trimming cost V 6 bases and J 6 bases; bases outside gene matches: 13.

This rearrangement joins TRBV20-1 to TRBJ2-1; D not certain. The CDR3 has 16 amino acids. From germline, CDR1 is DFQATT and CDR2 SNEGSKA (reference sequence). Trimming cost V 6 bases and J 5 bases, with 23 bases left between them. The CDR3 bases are TGCAGTGCCCGGCTGACCGGGCCAATATCGGACAATGAGCAGTTCTTC. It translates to CSARLTGPISDNEQFF.

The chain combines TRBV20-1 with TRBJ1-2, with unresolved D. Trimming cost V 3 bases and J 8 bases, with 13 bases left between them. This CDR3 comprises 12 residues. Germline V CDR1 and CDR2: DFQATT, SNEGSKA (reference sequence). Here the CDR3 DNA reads TGCAGTGCTAGTAATACCCTGGGGGGCTACACCTTC. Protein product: CSASNTLGGYTF.

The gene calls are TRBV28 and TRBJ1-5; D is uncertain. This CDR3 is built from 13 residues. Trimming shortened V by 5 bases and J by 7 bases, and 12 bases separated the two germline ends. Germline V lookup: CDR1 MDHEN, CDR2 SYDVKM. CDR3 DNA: TGTGCCAGCAGTCCCCGGACCTTACAGCCCCAGCATTTT. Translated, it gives CASSPRTLQPQHF.

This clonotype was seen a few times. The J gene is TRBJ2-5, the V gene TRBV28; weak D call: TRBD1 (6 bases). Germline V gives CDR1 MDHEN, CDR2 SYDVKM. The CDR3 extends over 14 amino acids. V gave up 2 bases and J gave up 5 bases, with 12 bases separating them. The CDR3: CASSLQGPGETQYF. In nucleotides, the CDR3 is TGTGCCAGCAGTTTACAGGGGCCCGGTGAGACCCAGTACTTC. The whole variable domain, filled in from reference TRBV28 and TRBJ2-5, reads DVKVTQSSRYLVKRTGEKVFLECVQDMDHENMFWYRQDPGLGLRLIYFSYDVKMKEKGDIPEGYSVSREKKERFSLILESASTNQTSMYLCASSLQGPGETQYFGPGTRLLVL.

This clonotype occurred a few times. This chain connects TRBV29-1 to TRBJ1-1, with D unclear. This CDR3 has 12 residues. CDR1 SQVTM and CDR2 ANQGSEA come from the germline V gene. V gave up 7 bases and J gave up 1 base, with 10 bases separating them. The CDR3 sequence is CSAFGRNTEAFF. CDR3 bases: TGCAGCGCTTTCGGGAGGAACACTGAAGCTTTCTTT.

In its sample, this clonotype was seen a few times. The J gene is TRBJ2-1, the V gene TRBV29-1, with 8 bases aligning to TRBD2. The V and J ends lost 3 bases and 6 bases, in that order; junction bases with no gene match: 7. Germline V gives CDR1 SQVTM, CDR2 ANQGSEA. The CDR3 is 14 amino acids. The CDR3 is CSVDKGLGLNEQFF. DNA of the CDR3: TGCAGCGTTGATAAGGGACTAGGGCTCAATGAGCAGTTCTTC.

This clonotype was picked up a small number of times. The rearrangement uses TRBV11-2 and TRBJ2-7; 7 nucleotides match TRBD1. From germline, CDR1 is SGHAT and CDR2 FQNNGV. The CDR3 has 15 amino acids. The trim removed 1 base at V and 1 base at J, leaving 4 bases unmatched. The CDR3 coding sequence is TGTGCCAGCAGCTTAGGCCAGGGACAGTCCTACGAGCAGTACTTC. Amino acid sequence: CASSLGQGQSYEQYF.

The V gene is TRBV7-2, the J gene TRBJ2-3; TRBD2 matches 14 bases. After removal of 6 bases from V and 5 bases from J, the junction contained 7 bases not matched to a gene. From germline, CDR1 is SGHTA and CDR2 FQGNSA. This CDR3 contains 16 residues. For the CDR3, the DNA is TGTGCCAGCAGACCGACTAGCGGGGGGGAGGTAGATACGCAGTATTTT. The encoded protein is CASRPTSGGEVDTQYF.

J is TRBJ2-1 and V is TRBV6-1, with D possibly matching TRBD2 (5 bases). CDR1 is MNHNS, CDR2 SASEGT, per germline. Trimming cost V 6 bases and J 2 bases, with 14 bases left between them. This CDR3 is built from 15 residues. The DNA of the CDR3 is TGTGCCAGCAGGACTCAGCGGACCCCCTACAATGAGCAGTTCTTC. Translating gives CASRTQRTPYNEQFF.

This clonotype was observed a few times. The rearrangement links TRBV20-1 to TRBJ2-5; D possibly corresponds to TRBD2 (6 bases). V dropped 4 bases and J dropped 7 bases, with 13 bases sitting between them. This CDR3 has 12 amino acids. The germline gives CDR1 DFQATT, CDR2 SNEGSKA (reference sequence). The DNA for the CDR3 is TGCAGTGCTAATAGCGGCGATGGGACCCAGTACTTC. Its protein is CSANSGDGTQYF.

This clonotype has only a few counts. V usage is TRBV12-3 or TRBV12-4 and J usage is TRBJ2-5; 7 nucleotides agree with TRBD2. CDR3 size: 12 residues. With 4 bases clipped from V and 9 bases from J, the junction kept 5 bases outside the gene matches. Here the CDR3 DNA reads TGTGCCAGCAGTTCCAGCGGGGCGGCCCAGTACTTC. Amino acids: CASSSSGAAQYF.

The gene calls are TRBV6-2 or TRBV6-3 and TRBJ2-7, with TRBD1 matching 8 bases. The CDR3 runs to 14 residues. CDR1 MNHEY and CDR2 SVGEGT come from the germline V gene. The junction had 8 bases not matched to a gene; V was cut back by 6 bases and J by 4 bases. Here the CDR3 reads CASRIADRAYEQYF. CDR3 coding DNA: TGTGCCAGCAGGATCGCGGACAGGGCTTACGAGCAGTACTTC.

CDR3 bases: TGTGCCAGCAGTTACCCGGGGGGGGTAGGAACCGGGGAGCTGTTTTTT. It yields the protein CASSYPGGVGTGELFF. The chain carries TRBV12-3 or TRBV12-4 and TRBJ2-2; 8 bases fit TRBD2. After removal of 4 bases from V and 5 bases from J, the junction contained 9 bases not matched to a gene. The CDR3 is 16 amino acids.

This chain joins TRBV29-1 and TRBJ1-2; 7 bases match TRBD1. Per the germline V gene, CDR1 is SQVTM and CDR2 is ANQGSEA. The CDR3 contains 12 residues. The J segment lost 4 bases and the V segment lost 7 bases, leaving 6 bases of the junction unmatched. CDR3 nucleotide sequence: TGCAGCGGAGGGGGCCGGGGCTATGGCTACACCTTC. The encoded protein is CSGGGRGYGYTF.

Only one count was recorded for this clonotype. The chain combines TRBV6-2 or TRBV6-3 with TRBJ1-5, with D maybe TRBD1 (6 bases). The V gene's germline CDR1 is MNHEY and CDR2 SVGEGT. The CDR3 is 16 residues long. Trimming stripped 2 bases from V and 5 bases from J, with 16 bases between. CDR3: CASSYGWGSGDQPQHF. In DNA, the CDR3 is TGTGCCAGCAGTTACGGATGGGGCTCAGGGGATCAGCCCCAGCATTTT.

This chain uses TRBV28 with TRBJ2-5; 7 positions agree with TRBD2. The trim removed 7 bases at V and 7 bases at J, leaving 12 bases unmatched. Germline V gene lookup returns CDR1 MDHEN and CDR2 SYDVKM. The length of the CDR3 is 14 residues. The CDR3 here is CASKRGGVEGTQYF. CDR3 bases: TGTGCCAGCAAAAGGGGAGGGGTTGAGGGGACCCAGTACTTC.